This T cell receptor beta chain emerged from a study of T cells after posttransplantation cyclophosphamide. Study-wide findings and caveats: Blood and skin or GI T cell repertoires showed limited TRB overlap. After PTCy, TRB diversity resembled that of CNI/methotrexate controls. Later blood repertoires were often dominated by clones from the donor CD8+ memory compartment.

Peripheral blood was collected from the related graft donor on the marrow donation day. Produced via immunoSEQ multiplex PCR; TCRdb's table is partial and in-frame only. This record lists approximately 30,000 clones, none seen once only, and the top ten clones contain roughly 6.7%. As to this clone: Its antigen is unidentified.

The V gene's germline CDR1 is GTSNPN and CDR2 SVGIG (reference sequence). CDR3 length: 13 residues. V lost 5 bases to trimming and J lost 10 bases, with 15 bases between them. The sequenced sample consisted of PBMCs. The chain is built from TRBV30 and TRBJ1-6; D not certain. This TCR came from a woman aged 45-65 years in good health and a related stem cell transplant donor. CDR3 in amino acids: CAWAPGRTSPLHF. The DNA for the CDR3 is TGTGCCTGGGCCCCCGGTCGAACCTCACCCCTCCACTTT. Complete variable domain (other parts from reference TRBV30 and TRBJ1-6): SQTIHQWPATLVQPVGSPLSLECTVEGTSNPNLYWYRQAAGRGLQLLFYSVGIGQISSEVPQNLSASRPQDRQFILSSKKLLLSDSGFYLCAWAPGRTSPLHFGNGTRLTVT.